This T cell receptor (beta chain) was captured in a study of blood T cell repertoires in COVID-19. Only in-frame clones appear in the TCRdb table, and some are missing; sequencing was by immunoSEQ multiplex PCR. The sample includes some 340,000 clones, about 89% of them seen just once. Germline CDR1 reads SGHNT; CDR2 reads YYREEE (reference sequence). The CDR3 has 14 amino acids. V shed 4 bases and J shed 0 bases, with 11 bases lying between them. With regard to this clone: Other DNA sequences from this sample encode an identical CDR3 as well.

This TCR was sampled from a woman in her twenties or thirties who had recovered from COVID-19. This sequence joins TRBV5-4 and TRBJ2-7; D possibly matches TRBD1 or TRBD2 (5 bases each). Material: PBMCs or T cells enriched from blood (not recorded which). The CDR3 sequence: CASSLGRSSYEQYF. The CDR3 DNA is TGTGCCAGCAGCCTGGGACGGAGCTCCTACGAGCAGTACTTC. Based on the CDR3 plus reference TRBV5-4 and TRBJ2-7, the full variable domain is ETGVTQSPTHLIKTRGQQVTLRCSSQSGHNTVSWYQQALGQGPQFIFQYYREEENGRGNFPPRFSGLQFPNYSSELNVNALELDDSALYLCASSLGRSSYEQYFGPGTRLTVT.